Each of the 28 T cell receptor beta chains below was sequenced from the same sample in a study of CD8+ T cells in alopecia areata. Extraction of RNA preceded its reverse transcription into cDNA, which served as the sequencing template. This table comes from immunoSEQ multiplex PCR, and its TCRdb copy is limited to in-frame clones, with some not included. Of 50,000 to 70,000 clones listed, around 44% were seen once; the top ten hold roughly 51%. Material: NKG2D-low CD8+ T cells sorted from blood. These receptors were taken from a human donor with alopecia areata.

This chain joins TRBV11-2 and TRBJ2-3; D ambiguous. Germline V gene sequence: CDR1 SGHAT, CDR2 FQNNGV. There are 10 residues in the CDR3. V was clipped by 4 bases and J by 7 bases, with 3 bases between them. CDR3 DNA sequence: TGTGCCAGCAGCTCCAATACGCAGTATTTT. As protein: CASSSNTQYF. The full variable domain, with the rest looked up from reference TRBV11-2 and TRBJ2-3, is EAGVAQSPRYKIIEKRQSVAFWCNPISGHATLYWYQQILGQGPKLLIQFQNNGVVDDSQLPKDRFSAERLKGVDSTLKIQPAKLEDSAVYLCASSSNTQYFGPGTRLTVL.

CDR3 coding DNA: TGTGCCAGTAGTAGTGCACAAGAGCAGTACTTC. Protein: CASSSAQEQYF. The gene calls are TRBV19 and TRBJ2-7; D is undetermined. The ends were cut back, 4 bases at V and 7 bases at J, with 8 bases in the middle. Germline V gives CDR1 LNHDA, CDR2 SQIVND (reference sequence). The CDR3 runs to 11 residues.

The V call is TRBV7-8, the J call TRBJ2-3; D gene uncertain. CDR1 and CDR2 from the germline V gene are SGHVS and FQNEAQ. The V and J ends lost 1 base and 0 bases respectively, with 8 bases between them. The CDR3 is 15 amino acids. This CDR3 is CASSLEGRSTDTQYF. As DNA, the CDR3 is TGTGCCAGCAGCTTAGAGGGCAGGAGCACAGATACGCAGTATTTT.

This clone was seen only a few times. This chain uses TRBV30 with TRBJ1-2; TRBD1 is a possible D gene (5 bases). Germline assignment: CDR1 GTSNPN and CDR2 SVGIG (reference sequence). The CDR3 is 13 residues long. V was trimmed by 3 bases and J by 8 bases, leaving 16 bases between them. The CDR3 region is CAWRRPGPRGYTF. The DNA of the CDR3 is TGTGCCTGGAGAAGACCGGGACCTCGGGGCTACACCTTC.

The chain links TRBV29-1 to TRBJ2-5; no clear D. Judging by the DNA end, TRBJ2-7 fits better; the J call may be wrong. The germline V gene encodes CDR1 SQVTM and CDR2 ANQGSEA. The CDR3 runs to 14 residues. CDR3 coding DNA: TGCAGCGGTGCTGGGCGTTCCAGCTCCTACGAGCAGTACTTC. Translated, it gives CSGAGRSSSYEQYF.

The rearrangement joins TRBV9 to TRBJ1-2, with a tentative D call TRBD1 (5 bases). The CDR3 contains 13 residues. Germline V gene lookup returns CDR1 SGDLS and CDR2 YYNGEE. Trimming cost V 3 bases and J 8 bases, with 14 bases left between them. In DNA form, the CDR3 reads TGTGCCAGCAGCGGGCCGGGACCGGCGGGCTACACCTTC. It yields the protein CASSGPGPAGYTF.

The chain employs TRBV5-1 and TRBJ2-1; TRBD2 matches at 7 bases. This CDR3 is 15 amino acids long. The V gene end was trimmed by 0 bases and the J gene end by 5 bases; junction bases not matched to a gene: 5. Germline V gives CDR1 SGHRS, CDR2 YFSETQ. The CDR3 loop reads CASSLVASGDNEQFF. The CDR3, as DNA: TGCGCCAGCAGCTTGGTGGCTAGCGGAGACAATGAGCAGTTCTTC. Using reference TRBV5-1 and TRBJ2-1 for the parts outside the CDR3, the full variable domain is KAGVTQTPRYLIKTRGQQVTLSCSPISGHRSVSWYQQTPGQGLQFLFEYFSETQRNKGNFPGRFSGRQFSNSRSEMNVSTLELGDSALYLCASSLVASGDNEQFFGPGTRLTVL.

This chain joins TRBV14 and TRBJ2-3; 15 bases are shared with TRBD2. Germline CDR1 and CDR2: SGHDN and FVKESK. V was pared by 3 bases and J by 6 bases, with 16 bases of the junction left unmatched. CDR3 length: 20 residues. The CDR3 nucleotides read TGTGCCAGCAGCCACATACGTCGGGGACTAGCGGGAGGCTACGAGGATACGCAGTATTTT. Translation gives CASSHIRRGLAGGYEDTQYF. Filled out from reference TRBV14 and TRBJ2-3, the complete variable domain reads EAGVTQFPSHSVIEKGQTVTLRCDPISGHDNLYWYRRVMGKEIKFLLHFVKESKQDESGMPNNRFLAERTGGTYSTLKVQPAELEDSGVYFCASSHIRRGLAGGYEDTQYFGPGTRLTVL.

This clone turned up a few times. V gene TRBV28 combines with J gene TRBJ2-3, with 9 bases lining up with TRBD2. J was trimmed by 5 bases and V by 2 bases; bases with no gene match: 17. Germline V gives CDR1 MDHEN, CDR2 SYDVKM. The CDR3 covers 19 residues. The CDR3 loop reads CASSLKSPIAGGREDTQYF. DNA of the CDR3: TGTGCCAGCAGTTTAAAGTCTCCTATTGCGGGAGGGCGGGAAGATACGCAGTATTTT.

This chain uses TRBV5-6 with TRBJ2-5, with 7 bases that match TRBD2. V lost 0 bases and J lost 5; bases outside the gene matches: 7. Germline V gene data show CDR1 as SGHDT and CDR2 as YYEEEE. This CDR3 region has 15 residues. CDR3 region: CASSLGRGDPETQYF. Written as DNA, the CDR3 is TGTGCCAGCAGCTTGGGACGGGGGGACCCGGAGACCCAGTACTTC. Supplemented by reference TRBV5-6 and TRBJ2-5, the full variable domain reads DAGVTQSPTHLIKTRGQQVTLRCSPKSGHDTVSWYQQALGQGPQFIFQYYEEEERQRGNFPDRFSGHQFPNYSSELNVNALLLGDSALYLCASSLGRGDPETQYFGPGTRLLVL.

In its sample, this clone was seen once. Other DNA sequences in the same sample also yield this CDR3. This chain links TRBV27 with TRBJ2-7; 8 nucleotides align to TRBD1. CDR3 length equals 14 residues. Germline V gene data show CDR1 as MNHEY and CDR2 as SMNVEV (reference sequence). J was trimmed by 5 bases and V by 0 bases; bases with no gene match: 3. The CDR3 reads CASSLSPGGDEQYF. Here the CDR3 DNA reads TGTGCCAGCAGTTTATCCCCAGGGGGCGACGAGCAGTACTTC.

The chain has TRBV4-3 and TRBJ1-2, with D perhaps matching TRBD1 (5 bases). The CDR3 runs 12 residues. The germline V and J ends were trimmed by 6 bases and 7 bases, with 12 bases remaining between them. The V gene's germline CDR1 is LGHNA and CDR2 YSLEER. CDR3 nucleotides: TGCGCCAGCAGATCGGGGGAGTCTGGCTACACCTTC. Its protein is CASRSGESGYTF.

This clone is a singleton in its sample. This chain connects TRBV5-6 to TRBJ2-7; D is perhaps TRBD1 (5 bases). This CDR3 comprises 15 residues. Germline V gene sequence: CDR1 SGHDT, CDR2 YYEEEE. V was cut by 2 bases and J by 3 bases, with 15 bases left in between. The CDR3 coding sequence is TGTGCCAGCAGCTTTTGGGTTGACAGCCTCTACGAGCAGTACTTC. Amino acids: CASSFWVDSLYEQYF.

In its sample, this clone was seen a few times. The gene calls are TRBV7-9 and TRBJ2-7; TRBD1 might be the D (6 bases). V was clipped by 5 bases and J by 2 bases, with 13 bases between them. Germline V gene lookup returns CDR1 SEHNR and CDR2 FQNEAQ (reference sequence). The CDR3 consists of 14 residues. The CDR3 bases are TGTGCCAGCAGCCTTACAGGGCGCACCTACGAGCAGTACTTC. This encodes CASSLTGRTYEQYF.

This clone was counted a few times. The chain recombines TRBV4-1 with TRBJ2-5; TRBD1 matches at 8 bases. Looked up from germline, CDR1 is MGHRA and CDR2 is YSYEKL. V lost 4 bases, J lost 2 bases, and 9 bases stayed unmatched. The CDR3 is 16 amino acids. The CDR3 bases are TGCGCCAGCAGCCCAGCCGGACAGGGTGGACAAGAGACCCAGTACTTC. As protein: CASSPAGQGGQETQYF.

The J gene is TRBJ2-7, the V gene TRBV30, with TRBD2 as a possible D gene (5 bases). Looked up from germline, CDR1 is GTSNPN and CDR2 is SVGIG (reference sequence). The CDR3 sequence is 12 residues long. V lost 2 bases and J 5 bases, leaving 10 bases between the germline ends. The CDR3 region has the DNA TGTGCCTGGAGTCTTTGGGGAGACGAGCAGTACTTC. Protein product: CAWSLWGDEQYF.

V is TRBV29-1 and J is TRBJ2-5; D is unresolved. The V gene's germline CDR1 is SQVTM and CDR2 ANQGSEA. Trimming pared 0 bases from V and 6 bases from J, leaving 11 bases between. This CDR3 contains 13 residues. CDR3 region: CSVEDPVGKTQYF. For the CDR3, the DNA is TGCAGCGTTGAAGATCCCGTCGGAAAGACCCAGTACTTC.

The chain combines TRBV10-3 with TRBJ2-7, with unresolved D. V was trimmed by 3 bases and J by 6 bases, leaving 6 bases between them. CDR1 and CDR2 from the germline V gene are ENHRY and SYGVKD. The CDR3 is 11 residues long. This CDR3 reads CAISDTGEQYF. Here the CDR3 DNA reads TGTGCCATCAGTGATACGGGCGAGCAGTACTTC.

There are a few counts of this clone. The V call is TRBV29-1, the J call TRBJ2-2, with D perhaps given as TRBD1 or TRBD2 (5 bases each). The V gene's germline CDR1 is SQVTM and CDR2 ANQGSEA. The CDR3 has 14 residues. The V gene lost 0 bases and the J gene lost 7 bases, with 12 bases spanning the gap. Written as DNA, the CDR3 is TGCAGCGTTGAAGATAGTGGGGCGGGCGGGGAGCTGTTTTTT. Its translation: CSVEDSGAGGELFF.

This clone was counted once. CDR3 in DNA: TGTGCCAGCAGCCAAGATGCAACACTTGCTACCTACGAGCAGTACTTC. Amino acids: CASSQDATLATYEQYF. The chain joins TRBV4-2 to TRBJ2-7; D gene uncertain. V was clipped by 0 bases and J by 2 bases, with 14 bases between them. CDR3 size: 16 residues. Germline V gene sequence: CDR1 LGHNA, CDR2 YNFKEQ.

This clone was detected a few times. The chain joins TRBV19 to TRBJ2-1; TRBD2 matches 8 bases. Germline CDR1 reads LNHDA; CDR2 reads SQIVND (reference sequence). There are 15 residues in the CDR3. After removal of 7 bases from V and 4 bases from J, the junction contained 9 bases not matched to a gene. The CDR3 nucleotides read TGTGCCAGTACCCCCGGGACTAGAGGGTACAATGAGCAGTTCTTC. Translating it yields CASTPGTRGYNEQFF. Using reference TRBV19 and TRBJ2-1 for the parts outside the CDR3, the full variable domain is DGGITQSPKYLFRKEGQNVTLSCEQNLNHDAMYWYRQDPGQGLRLIYYSQIVNDFQKGDIAEGYSVSREKKESFPLTVTSAQKNPTAFYLCASTPGTRGYNEQFFGPGTRLTVL.

This clone was observed once. The rearrangement joins TRBV4-1 to TRBJ1-6; D perhaps matches TRBD1 (5 bases). Trimming left V 2 bases short and J 7 bases short, with 15 bases between. The CDR3 covers 16 residues. CDR1 and CDR2 (germline): MGHRA, YSYEKL. The CDR3 is CASSQIGLGTNSPLHF. The CDR3 bases are TGCGCCAGCAGCCAAATAGGGCTGGGGACGAATTCACCCCTCCACTTT.

This clone was counted once. V is TRBV9 and J is TRBJ2-7, with D possibly TRBD2 on 5 matching bases. V lost 4 bases and J lost 3, with 11 bases in between. This CDR3 is 13 amino acids long. Germline V gene sequence: CDR1 SGDLS, CDR2 YYNGEE. CDR3 residues: CASSPGWGYEQYF. The CDR3 region has the DNA TGTGCCAGCAGCCCGGGGTGGGGCTACGAGCAGTACTTC.

The gene calls are TRBV5-1 and TRBJ2-7, with TRBD1 matching 9 bases. The CDR3 is 14 residues long. Germline CDR1 is SGHRS and CDR2 is YFSETQ. The V and J ends lost 4 bases and 4 bases, in that order; junction bases with no gene match: 6. The CDR3 protein is CASSTGTGYYEQYF. In nucleotides, the CDR3 is TGCGCCAGCAGCACCGGGACAGGGTATTACGAGCAGTACTTC.

V usage is TRBV9 and J usage is TRBJ1-2; D call uncertain. The CDR3 is 12 residues long. Trimming shortened V by 3 bases and J by 8 bases, and 11 bases separated the two germline ends. Germline V lookup: CDR1 SGDLS, CDR2 YYNGEE. The CDR3 region has the DNA TGTGCCAGCAGCGCAACTGGGGAGGGCTACACCTTC. Encoded protein: CASSATGEGYTF.

The chain has TRBV4-3 and TRBJ2-7; TRBD1 or TRBD2 may be the D gene (5 bases each). The ends were cut back, 4 bases at V and 5 bases at J, with 15 bases in the middle. Looked up from germline, CDR1 is LGHNA and CDR2 is YSLEER. The CDR3 is made up of 14 amino acids. For the CDR3, the DNA is TGCGCCAGCAGCCTGTTTTCCGGGACCCACGAGCAGTACTTC. This encodes CASSLFSGTHEQYF.

V gene TRBV25-1 combines with J gene TRBJ2-1, with D uncertain. Germline V gives CDR1 MGHDK, CDR2 SYGVNS. The CDR3 is 14 residues long. Trimming took 10 bases from V and 0 from J, leaving 13 bases between them. The DNA of the CDR3 is TGTGCCACCTCGCCGCAGAGCTCCTACAATGAGCAGTTCTTC. Protein product: CATSPQSSYNEQFF.

This clone was observed a single time. V gene TRBV14 combines with J gene TRBJ2-7; 10 bases map to TRBD1. In germline, CDR1 is SGHDN, CDR2 FVKESK. V dropped 4 bases and J dropped 4; count of bases not matched to a gene: 4. The CDR3 runs to 14 residues. CDR3 bases: TGTGCCAGCAGCCCCGCGGGACAGGGGTACGAGCAGTACTTC. This sequence encodes CASSPAGQGYEQYF.